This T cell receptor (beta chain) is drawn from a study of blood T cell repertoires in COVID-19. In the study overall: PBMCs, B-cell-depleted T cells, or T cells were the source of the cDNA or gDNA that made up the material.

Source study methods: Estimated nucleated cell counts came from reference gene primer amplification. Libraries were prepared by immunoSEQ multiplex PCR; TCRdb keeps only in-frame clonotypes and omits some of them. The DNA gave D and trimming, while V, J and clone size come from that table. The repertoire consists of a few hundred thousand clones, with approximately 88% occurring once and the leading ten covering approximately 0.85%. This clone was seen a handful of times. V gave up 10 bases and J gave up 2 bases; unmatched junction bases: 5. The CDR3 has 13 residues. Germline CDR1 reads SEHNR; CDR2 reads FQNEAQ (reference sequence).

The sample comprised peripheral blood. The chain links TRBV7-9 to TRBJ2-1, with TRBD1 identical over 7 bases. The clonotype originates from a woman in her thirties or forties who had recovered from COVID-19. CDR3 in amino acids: CAIFDRAYNEQFF. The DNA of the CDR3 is TGTGCCATCTTCGACAGGGCCTACAATGAGCAGTTCTTC.